A selection of T cell receptor beta chains follows, all from one sample in a study of blood T cell repertoires in COVID-19. TCRdb's copy holds only in-frame clones and misses some; the assay was immunoSEQ multiplex PCR. The data hold around 250,000 clones, with roughly 84% observed a single time. The sample was PBMCs or T cells enriched from blood (not recorded which). Source of these receptors: a man in his fifties or sixties who had recovered from COVID-19. CDR3s include the opening cysteine and the closing phenylalanine or tryptophan. The D gene is left open where the match is weak. The size entry is marked missing in some rows and otherwise reads once, few, many or a size class.

d_call	j_call	v_call	clone_size	cdr3_aa	cdr3_nt
TRBD1	TRBJ1-2	TRBV6-5	.	CASSPPDRGKGGYTF	TGTGCCAGCAGCCCACCAGACAGGGGGAAGGGAGGCTACACCTTC
.	TRBJ2-1	TRBV11-3	.	CASSLGTGGYNEQFF	TGTGCCAGCAGCCTGGGGACTGGAGGCTACAATGAGCAGTTCTTC
TRBD1	TRBJ2-1	TRBV27	.	CASRSRAGGQFF	TGTGCCAGCCGTTCTCGTGCAGGGGGGCAGTTCTTC
.	TRBJ2-7	TRBV5-1	few	CASSLSGQIYEQYF	TGCGCCAGCAGCTTGTCAGGGCAGATTTACGAGCAGTACTTC
.	TRBJ1-1	TRBV5-1	.	CASSPGDTVNTEAFF	TGCGCCAGCAGCCCCGGGGACACGGTGAACACTGAAGCTTTCTTT
TRBD2	TRBJ2-7	TRBV15	.	CATSGGLAVNYEQYF	TGTGCCACCAGCGGGGGACTAGCGGTGAACTACGAGCAGTACTTC
.	TRBJ2-7	TRBV25-1	.	CASSASPPTSSAYEQYF	TGTGCCAGCAGTGCCTCGCCGCCAACCTCTTCGGCCTACGAGCAGTACTTC
TRBD1	TRBJ1-2	TRBV7-8	.	CASSPRTGSSYGYTF	TGTGCCAGCAGCCCCCGGACAGGGTCCTCGTATGGCTACACCTTC
TRBD2	TRBJ2-7	TRBV19	.	CASGGVAGTYYEQYF	TGTGCCAGCGGGGGGGTGGCCGGGACCTACTACGAGCAGTACTTC
.	TRBJ1-5	TRBV30	.	CAWSVRGSSNQPQHF	TGTGCCTGGAGTGTACGAGGGAGTAGCAATCAGCCCCAGCATTTT
TRBD1	TRBJ1-6	TRBV6-2/TRBV6-3	once	CASSWTGRSYNSPLHF	TGTGCCAGCAGTTGGACAGGACGCTCCTATAATTCACCCCTCCACTTT
TRBD1	TRBJ2-7	TRBV6-5	.	CASAGQGSYEQYF	TGTGCCAGCGCGGGACAGGGTTCCTACGAGCAGTACTTC
.	TRBJ1-4	TRBV4-1	.	CASSRPRSGVGNEKLFF	TGCGCCAGCAGTCGCCCCCGTTCGGGGGTCGGTAATGAAAAACTGTTTTTT
.	TRBJ1-1	TRBV5-1	few	CASSGKDGTENTEAFF	TGCGCCAGCAGCGGGAAGGACGGGACTGAGAACACTGAAGCTTTCTTT
TRBD2	TRBJ2-5	TRBV27	.	CASSRRTSGGFQETQYF	TGTGCCAGCAGTCGGAGAACTAGCGGGGGTTTCCAAGAGACCCAGTACTTC
.	TRBJ2-7	TRBV27	.	CASSEGRGQYF	TGTGCCAGCAGTGAAGGTAGGGGGCAGTACTTC
TRBD1	TRBJ2-7	TRBV7-2	.	CASSSTGSSYEQYF	TGTGCCAGCAGCTCGACAGGGAGCTCCTACGAGCAGTACTTC
TRBD1	TRBJ1-5	TRBV27	.	CASGWTGMSNQPQHF	TGTGCCAGCGGATGGACAGGGATGAGCAATCAGCCCCAGCATTTT
TRBD2	TRBJ2-1	TRBV9	.	CASSVTSGRNEQFF	TGTGCCAGCAGCGTAACTAGCGGGAGGAATGAGCAGTTCTTC
TRBD2	TRBJ2-2	TRBV6-5	.	CASSYETSRRTGELFF	TGTGCCAGCAGTTACGAGACTAGCAGGCGGACCGGGGAGCTGTTTTTT
.	TRBJ1-2	TRBV7-9	.	CASSFLTDYGYTF	TGTGCCAGCAGCTTTCTCACAGACTATGGCTACACCTTC
.	TRBJ2-7	TRBV5-1	.	CASSFGTSPYEQYF	TGCGCCAGCAGCTTCGGGACTTCTCCCTACGAGCAGTACTTC
.	TRBJ2-2	TRBV9	few	CASSRQNTGELFF	TGTGCCAGCAGCCGACAGAACACCGGGGAGCTGTTTTTT
.	TRBJ2-5	TRBV6-5	.	CASSYQGWETQYF	TGTGCCAGCAGTTACCAGGGCTGGGAGACCCAGTACTTC
TRBD2	TRBJ2-2	TRBV18	.	CASSPWLAGNTGELFF	TGTGCCAGCTCACCGTGGCTAGCGGGAAACACCGGGGAGCTGTTTTTT
.	TRBJ2-2	TRBV9	once	CASSVASSPGELFF	TGTGCCAGCAGCGTAGCCTCGTCTCCCGGGGAGCTGTTTTTT
.	TRBJ1-2	TRBV9	few	CASSDFRTDYRHTF	TGTGCCAGCAGCGACTTCCGGACAGACTATAGGCACACCTTC
TRBD1	TRBJ1-6	TRBV6-5	few	CASSYPTGGDNSPLHF	TGTGCCAGCAGTTACCCTACAGGGGGCGATAATTCACCCCTCCACTTT
.	TRBJ1-1	TRBV18	.	CASSPRLTGAIGDTEAFF	TGTGCCAGCTCACCACGTCTGACAGGCGCAATAGGGGACACTGAAGCTTTCTTT
.	TRBJ2-2	TRBV12-5	.	CASGLLTAGELFF	TGTGCTAGTGGTTTGTTGACAGCTGGGGAGCTGTTTTTT
.	TRBJ1-1	TRBV25-1	.	CASSGDLNTEAFF	TGTGCCAGCAGTGGGGACTTGAACACTGAAGCTTTCTTT
TRBD2	TRBJ2-3	TRBV11-3	.	CASSSPTSGEATDTQYF	TGTGCCAGCAGCTCCCCTACTAGCGGAGAAGCCACAGATACGCAGTATTTT
.	TRBJ1-5	TRBV3-1/TRBV3-2	.	CASSQEAVDQPQHF	TGTGCCAGCAGCCAAGAGGCAGTGGATCAGCCCCAGCATTTT
TRBD1	TRBJ1-2	TRBV5-1	.	CASSLDGTAKGGYTF	TGCGCCAGCAGCTTGGACGGGACAGCCAAGGGCGGCTACACCTTC
.	TRBJ2-7	TRBV10-1	.	CASSVSPGSRSYEQYF	TGCGCCAGCAGTGTGAGCCCGGGGTCAAGATCCTACGAGCAGTACTTC
TRBD1	TRBJ1-2	TRBV5-1	.	CASSLGAGGSYGYTF	TGCGCCAGCAGCTTGGGAGCAGGGGGCAGCTATGGCTACACCTTC
TRBD1	TRBJ1-2	TRBV18	.	CASSPPIGTGGGYYGYTF	TGTGCCAGCTCACCACCGATCGGAACAGGGGGCGGTTACTATGGCTACACCTTC
TRBD1	TRBJ1-5	TRBV6-6	few	CASSPRDRGQFGNQPQHF	TGTGCCAGCAGTCCCCGGGACAGGGGGCAATTTGGCAATCAGCCCCAGCATTTT
TRBD1	TRBJ2-1	TRBV19	.	CASSTLTTGGNEQFF	TGTGCCAGTAGTACCCTAACGACAGGGGGGAATGAGCAGTTCTTC
.	TRBJ1-1	TRBV7-9	.	CASSSLGSEAFF	TGTGCCAGCAGCTCTCTAGGCAGCGAAGCTTTCTTT
TRBD1	TRBJ2-7	TRBV19	once	CASSIVDRGSDEQYF	TGTGCCAGTAGTATAGTGGACAGGGGGAGTGACGAGCAGTACTTC
.	TRBJ1-6	TRBV5-1	.	CASSPEGSYNSPLHF	TGCGCCAGCAGCCCGGAGGGATCCTATAATTCACCCCTCCACTTT
TRBD1	TRBJ2-7	TRBV6-5	once	CASYPRGQGTYEQYF	TGTGCCAGCTATCCTAGGGGACAGGGAACCTACGAGCAGTACTTC
TRBD1	TRBJ1-6	TRBV6-5	.	CASSYRDRDSPLHF	TGTGCCAGCAGTTACCGAGACAGGGACTCACCCCTCCACTTT
.	TRBJ1-4	TRBV4-2	.	CASSQVGGPTNEKLFF	TGTGCCAGCAGCCAAGTGGGAGGGCCAACTAATGAAAAACTGTTTTTT
.	TRBJ1-4	TRBV18	few	CASSPLSEKLFF	TGTGCCAGCTCACCACTGAGTGAAAAACTGTTTTTT
TRBD2	TRBJ2-5	TRBV3-1/TRBV3-2	.	CASSLRILAGFQETQYF	TGTGCCAGCAGCCTCCGTATACTAGCGGGATTCCAAGAGACCCAGTACTTC
.	TRBJ1-1	TRBV18	.	CASSPWSGAGVSTEAFF	TGTGCCAGCTCACCATGGAGCGGGGCGGGGGTAAGCACTGAAGCTTTCTTT
.	TRBJ2-1	TRBV6-5	.	CASTRQDRREFF	TGTGCCAGCACCAGACAGGACCGTCGTGAATTCTTC
.	TRBJ2-2	TRBV28	.	CATRGNTGELFF	TGTGCCACGCGTGGGAACACCGGGGAGCTGTTTTTT
.	TRBJ1-2	TRBV27	.	CASRDTGPEGYTF	TGTGCCAGCAGAGATACAGGGCCCGAAGGCTACACCTTC
.	TRBJ2-3	TRBV28	.	CASSFPGIYSTDTQYF	TGTGCCAGCAGTTTCCCCGGGATTTATAGCACAGATACGCAGTATTTT
TRBD2	TRBJ2-1	TRBV6-5	.	CASNLYLRGTNEQFF	TGTGCCAGCAATTTGTATTTGCGGGGGACGAATGAGCAGTTCTTC